The 27 T cell receptor beta chains below come from one sample, sequenced in a study of beta chain features in type 1 diabetes. Findings of the study overall: Shorter TCRB CDR3s, moderately but significantly so, were found in Type 1 diabetes patients in all four CD4+ subsets.

These receptors' antigens are unknown. Expressed TCRB transcripts were sequenced, since all the RNA that had been isolated was reverse transcribed. TCRdb keeps only in-frame clones here, not all; method: immunoSEQ multiplex PCR. The sample has roughly 290,000 clones, roughly 15% seen once. Sequenced: naive CD4+ T cells from blood. These TCRs come from a man between 18 and 29 years old with type 1 diabetes.

The table lists this clone with a count of one. The V and J genes are TRBV7-9 and TRBJ2-4; 7 bases are a match to TRBD2. CDR1 and CDR2 (germline): SEHNR, FQNEAQ (reference sequence). This CDR3 is built from 16 residues. Trimming took 7 bases from V and 0 from J; bases not matched to a gene: 9. The CDR3 DNA is TGTGCCAGCACCGGGGGAGGGGTACTAGCCAAAAACATTCAGTACTTC. Its protein is CASTGGGVLAKNIQYF.

This clone was observed a few times. The V and J genes are TRBV5-1 and TRBJ2-2, with D uncertain. Germline CDR1 reads SGHRS; CDR2 reads YFSETQ. V dropped 2 bases and J dropped 6 bases, with 8 bases sitting between them. The CDR3 runs to 13 residues. CDR3 region: CASSLAEAGELFF. In DNA, the CDR3 is TGCGCCAGCAGCTTAGCCGAAGCCGGGGAGCTGTTTTTT.

This clone appeared a few times. J is TRBJ2-3 and V is TRBV29-1, with D perhaps TRBD2 (5 bases). V was pared by 5 bases and J by 3 bases, with 15 bases between. Germline V lookup: CDR1 SQVTM, CDR2 ANQGSEA. The CDR3 has 14 residues. This CDR3 reads CSVMEVRSTDTQYF. The CDR3 nucleotides read TGCAGCGTTATGGAGGTACGAAGTACAGATACGCAGTATTTT.

The chain uses TRBV30 and TRBJ1-5; D is unclear. Germline lookup yields CDR1 GTSNPN and CDR2 SVGIG (reference sequence). The CDR3 runs 13 residues. V shed 2 bases and J shed 11 bases, with 16 bases lying between them. The CDR3 region is CAWSYLVDSAQHF. DNA for the CDR3: TGTGCCTGGAGTTACCTCGTTGATTCGGCCCAGCATTTT.

In its sample, this clone was seen a few times. CDR3 coding DNA: TGTGCCAGCACCTTATTCTTATCGGGGAATGAGCAGTTCTTC. It specifies CASTLFLSGNEQFF. The genes are TRBV6-6 and TRBJ2-1, with D possibly matching TRBD2 (5 bases). The CDR3 length is 14 residues. The V end lost 7 bases, the J end lost 7 bases, and 17 bases lay between the germline ends. CDR1 is MNHNY, CDR2 SVGAGI, per germline (reference sequence).

This clone was seen more than once but under ten times. The V and J genes are TRBV5-1 and TRBJ2-1; 7 bases agree with TRBD2. Germline CDR1 and CDR2: SGHRS and YFSETQ. CDR3 length: 15 amino acids. With 2 bases clipped from V and 7 bases from J, the junction kept 9 bases outside the gene matches. Here the CDR3 reads CASSFYRTRRNEQFF. The CDR3 DNA is TGCGCCAGCAGCTTCTATCGGACTAGAAGGAATGAGCAGTTCTTC.

This chain uses TRBV7-8 with TRBJ2-1, with D possibly matching TRBD2 (6 bases). The CDR3 sequence is 16 residues long. V was trimmed by 6 bases and J by 8 bases, leaving 23 bases between them. The germline V gene encodes CDR1 SGHVS and CDR2 FQNEAQ. The CDR3 loop is CASRTARGSEFDEQFF. The CDR3 DNA reads as TGTGCCAGCAGGACGGCACGGGGGAGTGAGTTCGATGAGCAGTTCTTC.

This chain links TRBV28 with TRBJ2-7, with a possible D match to TRBD2 (5 bases). The V end was cut by 2 bases, the J end by 0 bases, with 17 bases between. The CDR3 consists of 17 residues. CDR1 is MDHEN, CDR2 SYDVKM, per germline. Here the CDR3 DNA reads TGTGCCAGCAGTTTAGGAGGTGGTGGACCGAGCTCCTACGAGCAGTACTTC. Translated, it gives CASSLGGGGPSSYEQYF. Based on the CDR3 plus reference TRBV28 and TRBJ2-7, the full variable domain is DVKVTQSSRYLVKRTGEKVFLECVQDMDHENMFWYRQDPGLGLRLIYFSYDVKMKEKGDIPEGYSVSREKKERFSLILESASTNQTSMYLCASSLGGGGPSSYEQYFGPGTRLTVT.

This clone was seen a handful of times. This chain uses TRBV23-1 with TRBJ1-5; unclear D gene. TRBV23-1 is recorded as an ORF, its role being uncertain. V dropped 6 bases and J dropped 2 bases, with 11 bases sitting between them. The CDR3 is made up of 14 amino acids. Written as DNA, the CDR3 is TGCGCCAGCAGCGAACTGAGGGGCAATCAGCCCCAGCATTTT. Translated: CASSELRGNQPQHF.

This clone was counted only a few times. This chain uses TRBV14 with TRBJ2-2, with TRBD1 matching 7 bases. This CDR3 has 14 amino acids. J lost 5 bases, V lost 4 bases, and 4 bases had no gene match. The germline CDR1 and CDR2 sequences are SGHDN and FVKESK. In DNA, the CDR3 is TGTGCCAGCAGCCGATTGACAGGGACCGGGGAGCTGTTTTTT. The encoded protein is CASSRLTGTGELFF.

The chain employs TRBV25-1 and TRBJ1-6; D gene unclear. The germline gives CDR1 MGHDK, CDR2 SYGVNS. V lost 10 bases and J 7 bases, leaving 14 bases between the germline ends. The CDR3 spans 13 residues. This CDR3 is CATSRQPNSPLHF. The CDR3 DNA sequence: TGTGCCACCTCGAGGCAGCCGAATTCACCCCTCCACTTT. The full variable domain, in which reference TRBV25-1 and TRBJ1-6 provide the parts outside the CDR3, is EADIYQTPRYLVIGTGKKITLECSQTMGHDKMYWYQQDPGMELHLIHYSYGVNSTEKGDLSSESTVSRIRTEHFPLTLESARPSHTSQYLCATSRQPNSPLHFGNGTRLTVT.

This clone has a handful of counts. This rearrangement joins TRBV2 to TRBJ2-7; no reliable D call. This CDR3 is 14 amino acids long. Germline CDR1 reads SNHLY; CDR2 reads FYNNEI. Trimming took off 4 bases at V and 0 bases at J, with 10 bases between the two ends. The CDR3 loop is CASSVLIPSYEQYF. The CDR3 DNA reads as TGTGCCAGCAGTGTACTGATTCCCTCCTACGAGCAGTACTTC.

In its sample, this clone was seen a few times. The chain links TRBV19 to TRBJ2-7, with 9 positions matching TRBD2. There are 15 residues in the CDR3. With V trimmed by 5 bases and J by 2 bases, 7 bases remained unmatched. CDR1 and CDR2 from the germline V gene are LNHDA and SQIVND (reference sequence). The CDR3: CASSVLAGTTYEQYF. The CDR3 DNA sequence: TGTGCCAGTAGTGTACTAGCGGGTACAACCTACGAGCAGTACTTC.

The CDR3, as DNA: TGTGCCAGCTCAGGGGGCGCGGATGAAAAACTGTTTTTT. Translating it yields CASSGGADEKLFF. The rearrangement joins TRBV18 to TRBJ1-4; possible D gene TRBD1, 6 bases. V gave up 5 bases and J gave up 6 bases, with 10 bases separating them. This CDR3 comprises 13 residues. Germline CDR1 is KGHSH and CDR2 is LQKENI.

This clone was picked up a small number of times. The genes are TRBV9 and TRBJ2-1; 14 bases align to TRBD2. The CDR3 length is 17 residues. Per the germline V gene, CDR1 is SGDLS and CDR2 is YYNGEE. V lost 3 bases, J lost 10 bases, and 12 bases stayed unmatched. CDR3 loop: CASSAFPGLAGAGEQFF. The DNA of the CDR3 is TGTGCCAGCAGCGCATTCCCGGGACTAGCGGGAGCGGGGGAGCAGTTCTTC.

The chain has TRBV15 and TRBJ1-4, with D maybe TRBD1 (5 bases). The V end was cut by 2 bases, the J end by 7 bases, with 17 bases between. Looked up from germline, CDR1 is LNHNV and CDR2 is YYDKDF (reference sequence). The CDR3 has 16 residues. The CDR3 protein is CATSRWFGQGSEKLFF. The CDR3, as DNA: TGTGCCACCAGCAGATGGTTCGGGCAGGGTAGTGAAAAACTGTTTTTT. The full variable domain, completed using reference TRBV15 and TRBJ1-4, is DAMVIQNPRYQVTQFGKPVTLSCSQTLNHNVMYWYQQKSSQAPKLLFHYYDKDFNNEADTPDNFQSRRPNTSFCFLDIRSPGLGDTAMYLCATSRWFGQGSEKLFFGSGTQLSVL.

This clone occurred a few times. The chain carries TRBV29-1 and TRBJ1-2; D remains ambiguous. V was cut by 4 bases and J by 4 bases, with 13 bases left in between. CDR3 length: 13 amino acids. Germline V gives CDR1 SQVTM, CDR2 ANQGSEA. CDR3 protein: CSVGYSAGYGYTF. Written as DNA, the CDR3 is TGCAGCGTTGGGTACAGTGCCGGCTATGGCTACACCTTC.

This clone came up a few times. The V gene is TRBV5-1, the J gene TRBJ2-7; maybe TRBD1 (6 bases). The CDR3 loop spans 15 amino acids. Germline-derived CDR1 and CDR2 are SGHRS and YFSETQ. Trimming removed 0 bases at V and 4 bases at J, with 14 bases between. The CDR3 sequence: CASSLVTGEFYEQYF. The CDR3 DNA is TGCGCCAGCAGCTTGGTGACAGGTGAATTTTACGAGCAGTACTTC. The whole variable domain, remainder taken from reference TRBV5-1 and TRBJ2-7, is KAGVTQTPRYLIKTRGQQVTLSCSPISGHRSVSWYQQTPGQGLQFLFEYFSETQRNKGNFPGRFSGRQFSNSRSEMNVSTLELGDSALYLCASSLVTGEFYEQYFGPGTRLTVT.

This sequence joins TRBV5-4 and TRBJ1-4; maybe TRBD1 (6 bases). The V gene lost 0 bases and the J gene lost 6 bases, with 6 bases spanning the gap. The germline V gene encodes CDR1 SGHNT and CDR2 YYREEE (reference sequence). CDR3 size: 13 residues. The CDR3 DNA is TGTGCCAGCAGCTTGGGGACAGATGAAAAACTGTTTTTT. It encodes CASSLGTDEKLFF. Full variable domain (remainder filled in from reference TRBV5-4 and TRBJ1-4): ETGVTQSPTHLIKTRGQQVTLRCSSQSGHNTVSWYQQALGQGPQFIFQYYREEENGRGNFPPRFSGLQFPNYSSELNVNALELDDSALYLCASSLGTDEKLFFGSGTQLSVL.

The chain uses TRBV30 and TRBJ1-1, with a tentative D call TRBD1 (5 bases). This CDR3 has 13 amino acids. Germline V lookup: CDR1 GTSNPN, CDR2 SVGIG (reference sequence). This chain's CDR3 is CALTASFITEAFF. CDR3 nucleotides: TGTGCATTGACAGCGTCATTTATCACTGAAGCTTTCTTT.

The CDR3 sequence: CASSSLVGTEAFF. For the CDR3, the DNA is TGTGCCAGCAGCAGCTTAGTCGGCACTGAAGCTTTCTTT. V usage is TRBV7-2 and J usage is TRBJ1-1, with D unclear. With 5 bases removed from V and 4 bases from J, the gap between germline ends came to 11 bases. The germline CDR1 and CDR2 sequences are SGHTA and FQGNSA. There are 13 residues in the CDR3.

This clone was seen more than once but under ten times. The rearrangement uses TRBV14 and TRBJ2-7; TRBD2 agrees at 14 bases. Trimming cost V 2 bases and J 3 bases; bases outside gene matches: 6. The CDR3 runs 17 residues. The germline gives CDR1 SGHDN, CDR2 FVKESK. The CDR3 DNA reads TGTGCCAGCAGCCAATTTATGACTAGCGGGAGGGACTACGAGCAGTACTTC. Translated, it gives CASSQFMTSGRDYEQYF. Full variable domain (missing parts from reference TRBV14 and TRBJ2-7): EAGVTQFPSHSVIEKGQTVTLRCDPISGHDNLYWYRRVMGKEIKFLLHFVKESKQDESGMPNNRFLAERTGGTYSTLKVQPAELEDSGVYFCASSQFMTSGRDYEQYFGPGTRLTVT.

Only a few counts were recorded for this clone. This chain uses TRBV28 with TRBJ2-7; the D gene is possibly TRBD1 (6 bases). Germline CDR1 reads MDHEN; CDR2 reads SYDVKM. The CDR3 spans 13 residues. Deletions cut 8 bases from V and 2 bases from J, with 13 bases between. The CDR3, as DNA: TGTGCCAGCGAGAAAGGGGGAACCTACGAGCAGTACTTC. It is translated as CASEKGGTYEQYF. Based on the CDR3 plus reference TRBV28 and TRBJ2-7, the full variable domain is DVKVTQSSRYLVKRTGEKVFLECVQDMDHENMFWYRQDPGLGLRLIYFSYDVKMKEKGDIPEGYSVSREKKERFSLILESASTNQTSMYLCASEKGGTYEQYFGPGTRLTVT.

The chain couples TRBV7-9 to TRBJ2-3; D possibly corresponds to TRBD2 (5 bases). CDR3 size: 14 residues. Trimming took off 2 bases at V and 0 bases at J, with 6 bases between the two ends. Germline V CDR1 and CDR2: SEHNR, FQNEAQ (reference sequence). The CDR3 spells CASSLRGSTDTQYF. CDR3 coding DNA: TGTGCCAGCAGCTTACGGGGTAGCACAGATACGCAGTATTTT.

This clone occurred a few times. The chain combines TRBV7-2 with TRBJ2-1, with TRBD2 identical over 8 bases. V trimming: 3 bases; J trimming: 5 bases; junction bases outside the gene matches: 3. The CDR3 has 14 amino acids. Germline V gene sequence: CDR1 SGHTA, CDR2 FQGNSA. The CDR3 coding sequence is TGTGCCAGCAGCTTTTTAGCGGGGAACAATGAGCAGTTCTTC. Protein product: CASSFLAGNNEQFF.

This chain joins TRBV7-9 and TRBJ2-7; TRBD1 might be the D (7 bases). V was pared by 4 bases and J by 2 bases, with 18 bases between. The V gene's germline CDR1 is SEHNR and CDR2 FQNEAQ (reference sequence). This CDR3 is 16 amino acids long. CDR3 DNA sequence: TGTGCCAGCAGCTCCCGCGGGACAGCGTTCACCTACGAGCAGTACTTC. Protein sequence: CASSSRGTAFTYEQYF.

The chain recombines TRBV6-5 with TRBJ2-7; tentative D call: TRBD2 (5 bases). The CDR3 consists of 15 residues. Germline-derived CDR1 and CDR2 are MNHEY and SVGAGI. The ends were cut back, 6 bases at V and 5 bases at J, with 20 bases in the middle. The CDR3 sequence is CASSRTSSDGNEQYF. The CDR3 bases are TGTGCCAGCAGCCGTACGAGCTCGGACGGGAACGAGCAGTACTTC.